Listed below are T cell receptor beta chains from one sample, sequenced in a study of shared T cell receptors in the human thymus. TCRdb keeps only in-frame clones here, not all; method: immunoSEQ multiplex PCR. The sample includes 700,000 to 750,000 clones, approximately 85% seen only once; the top ten take roughly 0.01%. This sample was shared with a second study, whose subject was human thymus T cells.

Sequences were obtained from thymocytes. These receptors were taken from a girl less than two years old with a congenital heart defect. Both conserved end residues are part of each CDR3. The order of the fields is clone size, D gene, V gene, J gene, CDR3 protein, CDR3 DNA. A D gene is named only where the DNA matches it firmly. Only part of the rows carry a size: once, few, many, or a class if the clone is expanded.

>-|-|TRBV10-3|TRBJ2-5
CAISVRETQYF
TGTGCCATCAGTGTGAGAGAGACCCAGTACTTC
>-|TRBD1|TRBV2|TRBJ1-2
CASRWTGNYGYTF
TGTGCCAGCAGATGGACAGGGAACTATGGCTACACCTTC
>-|TRBD1|TRBV28|TRBJ1-1
CASSSSGTENTEAFF
TGTGCCAGCAGTTCATCCGGGACAGAGAACACTGAAGCTTTCTTT
>-|-|TRBV19|TRBJ2-3
CASRYRDLADTQYF
TGTGCCAGTCGATACCGGGACTTAGCAGATACGCAGTATTTT
>-|-|TRBV5-6|TRBJ2-2
CASGCSTGDRAGELFF
TGTGCCAGCGGATGTTCAACGGGAGACCGGGCCGGGGAGCTGTTTTTT
>-|-|TRBV4-3|TRBJ1-1
CASSQDPGVNTEAFF
TGCGCCAGCAGCCAAGATCCGGGTGTGAACACTGAAGCTTTCTTT
>-|-|TRBV18|TRBJ1-4
CASEQGTNEKLFF
TGTGCCAGTGAACAGGGTACTAATGAAAAACTGTTTTTT
>-|TRBD2|TRBV5-6|TRBJ2-1
CASSLSGPSGNNEQFF
TGTGCCAGCAGCTTGAGTGGTCCTAGCGGGAACAATGAGCAGTTCTTC
>-|-|TRBV6-1|TRBJ1-3
CASSEDRVDENTIYF
TGTGCCAGCAGTGAAGACAGGGTGGATGAGAACACCATATATTTT
>-|TRBD1|TRBV25-1|TRBJ2-1
CASETGSSYNEQFF
TGTGCCAGCGAGACAGGGAGCTCCTACAATGAGCAGTTCTTC
>few|TRBD1|TRBV5-8|TRBJ2-2
CASSFRDRENTGELFF
TGTGCCAGCAGCTTTCGGGACAGAGAGAACACCGGGGAGCTGTTTTTT
>-|-|TRBV6-6|TRBJ1-6
CASSRARGALHF
TGTGCCAGCAGTAGGGCCCGCGGGGCCCTCCACTTT
>-|TRBD1|TRBV13|TRBJ2-7
CASSGRDRGFHEQYF
TGTGCCAGCAGCGGGCGGGACAGGGGGTTCCACGAGCAGTACTTC
>-|TRBD1|TRBV4-1|TRBJ1-3
CASSQAEQGGNTIYF
TGCGCCAGCAGCCAAGCTGAACAGGGGGGAAACACCATATATTTT
>-|TRBD1|TRBV5-6|TRBJ2-7
CASSQASNRGDSYEQYF
TGTGCCAGCAGTCAAGCCTCAAACAGGGGCGACTCCTACGAGCAGTACTTC
>-|TRBD1|TRBV28|TRBJ2-7
CASSLWGDRGTYEQYF
TGTGCCAGCAGTTTATGGGGGGACAGGGGGACGTACGAGCAGTACTTC
>-|-|TRBV6-5|TRBJ2-7
CASSTGDEQYF
TGTGCCAGCAGTACGGGGGACGAGCAGTACTTC
>-|-|TRBV29-1|TRBJ1-1
CSVSRGGWNTEAFF
TGCAGCGTCTCCAGGGGAGGGTGGAACACTGAAGCTTTCTTT
>-|TRBD1|TRBV11-3|TRBJ1-6
CASSAPEQGGSPLHF
TGTGCCAGCAGCGCCCCGGAACAGGGGGGTTCACCCCTCCACTTT
>-|-|TRBV25-1|TRBJ1-5
CASSPQGYDQPQHF
TGTGCCAGCAGTCCCCAGGGGTATGATCAGCCCCAGCATTTT
>-|-|TRBV4-1|TRBJ1-6
CASSQHTLSSPLHF
TGCGCCAGCAGCCAACATACCCTAAGTTCACCCCTCCACTTT
>-|TRBD1|TRBV29-1|TRBJ2-7
CSALQGYEQYF
TGCAGCGCCCTACAGGGGTACGAGCAGTACTTC
>-|-|TRBV5-1|TRBJ2-7
CASKGTGHPYEQYF
TGCGCCAGCAAGGGGACGGGACACCCCTACGAGCAGTACTTC
>-|-|TRBV7-2|TRBJ2-5
CASSRRPAVQETQYF
TGTGCCAGCAGCCGGCGGCCGGCGGTCCAAGAGACCCAGTACTTC
>-|-|TRBV7-8|TRBJ1-2
CASSRTTRDSYGYTF
TGTGCCAGCAGCCGGACTACTAGAGACAGCTATGGCTACACCTTC
>-|TRBD1|TRBV4-3|TRBJ1-6
CASSQDITGVSGSPLHF
TGCGCCAGCAGCCAAGACATTACAGGGGTGAGCGGTTCACCCCTCCACTTT
>once|TRBD2|TRBV15|TRBJ2-5
CATSRDRTSGLQETQYF
TGTGCCACCAGCAGAGATAGGACTAGCGGGCTACAAGAGACCCAGTACTTC